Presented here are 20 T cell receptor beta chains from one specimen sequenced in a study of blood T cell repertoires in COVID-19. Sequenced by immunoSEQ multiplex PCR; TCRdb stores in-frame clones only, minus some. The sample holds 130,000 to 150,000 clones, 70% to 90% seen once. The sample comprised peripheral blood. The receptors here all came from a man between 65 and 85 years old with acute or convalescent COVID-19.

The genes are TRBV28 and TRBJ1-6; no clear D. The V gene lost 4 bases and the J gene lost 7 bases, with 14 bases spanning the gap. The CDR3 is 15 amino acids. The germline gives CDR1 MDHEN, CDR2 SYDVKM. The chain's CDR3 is CASSSAAGSNSPLHF. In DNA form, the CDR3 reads TGTGCCAGCAGTTCCGCTGCGGGGAGCAATTCACCCCTCCACTTT.

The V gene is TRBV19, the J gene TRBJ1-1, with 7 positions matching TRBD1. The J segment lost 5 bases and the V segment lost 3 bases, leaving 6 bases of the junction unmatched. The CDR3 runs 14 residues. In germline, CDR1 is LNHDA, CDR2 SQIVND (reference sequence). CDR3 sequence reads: CASSIRGRGTEAFF. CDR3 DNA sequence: TGTGCCAGTAGTATTAGGGGGCGAGGAACTGAAGCTTTCTTT.

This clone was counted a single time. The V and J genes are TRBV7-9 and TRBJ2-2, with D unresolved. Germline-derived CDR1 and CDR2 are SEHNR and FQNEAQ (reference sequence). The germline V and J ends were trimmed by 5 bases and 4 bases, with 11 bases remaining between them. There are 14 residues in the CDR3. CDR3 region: CASSPPFSTGELFF. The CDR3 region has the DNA TGTGCCAGCAGCCCCCCTTTTAGCACCGGGGAGCTGTTTTTT.

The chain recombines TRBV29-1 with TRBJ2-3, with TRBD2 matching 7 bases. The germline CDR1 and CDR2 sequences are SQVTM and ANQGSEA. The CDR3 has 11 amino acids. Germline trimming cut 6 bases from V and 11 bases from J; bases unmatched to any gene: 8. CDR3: CSVGLRDGQYF. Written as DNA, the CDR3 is TGCAGCGTGGGACTACGGGATGGGCAGTATTTT.

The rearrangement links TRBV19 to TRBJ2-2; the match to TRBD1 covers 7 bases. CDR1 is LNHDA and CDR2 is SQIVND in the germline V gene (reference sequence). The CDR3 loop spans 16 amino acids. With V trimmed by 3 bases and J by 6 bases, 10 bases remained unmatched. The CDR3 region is CASSIEGTAISGELFF. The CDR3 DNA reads TGTGCCAGTAGTATTGAGGGGACAGCTATTTCCGGGGAGCTGTTTTTT.

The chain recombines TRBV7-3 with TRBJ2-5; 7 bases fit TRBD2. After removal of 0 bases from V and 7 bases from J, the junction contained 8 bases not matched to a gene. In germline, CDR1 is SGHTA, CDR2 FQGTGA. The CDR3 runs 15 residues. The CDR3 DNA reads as TGTGCCAGCAGCTTAACGGCGGGAGCCGACGGGACCCAGTACTTC. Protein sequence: CASSLTAGADGTQYF.

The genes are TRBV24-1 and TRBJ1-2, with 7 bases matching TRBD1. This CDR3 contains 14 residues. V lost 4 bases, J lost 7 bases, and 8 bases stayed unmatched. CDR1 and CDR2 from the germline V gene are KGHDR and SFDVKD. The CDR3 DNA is TGTGCCACCAGTGACAACACAGGGGTTGGTGGCTACACCTTC. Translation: CATSDNTGVGGYTF.

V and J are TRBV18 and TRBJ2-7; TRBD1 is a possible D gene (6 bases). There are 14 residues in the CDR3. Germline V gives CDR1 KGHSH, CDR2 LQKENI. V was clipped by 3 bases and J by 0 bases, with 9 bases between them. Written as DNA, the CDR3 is TGTGCCAGCTCACCTGACAGGAGCTCCTACGAGCAGTACTTC. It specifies CASSPDRSSYEQYF. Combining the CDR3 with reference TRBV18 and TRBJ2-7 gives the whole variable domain NAGVMQNPRHLVRRRGQEARLRCSPMKGHSHVYWYRQLPEEGLKFMVYLQKENIIDESGMPKERFSAEFPKEGPSILRIQQVVRGDSAAYFCASSPDRSSYEQYFGPGTRLTVT.

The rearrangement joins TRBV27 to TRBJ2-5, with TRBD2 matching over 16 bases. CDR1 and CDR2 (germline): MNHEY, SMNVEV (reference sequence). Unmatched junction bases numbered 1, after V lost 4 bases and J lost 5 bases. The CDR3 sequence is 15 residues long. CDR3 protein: CASSSGLAGGETQYF. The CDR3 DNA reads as TGTGCCAGCAGTTCGGGACTAGCGGGAGGGGAGACCCAGTACTTC.

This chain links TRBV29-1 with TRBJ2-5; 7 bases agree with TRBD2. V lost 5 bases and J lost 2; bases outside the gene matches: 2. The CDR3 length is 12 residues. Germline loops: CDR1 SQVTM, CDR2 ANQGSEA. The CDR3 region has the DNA TGCAGCGTTTCTAGCGGTCAAGAGACCCAGTACTTC. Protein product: CSVSSGQETQYF.

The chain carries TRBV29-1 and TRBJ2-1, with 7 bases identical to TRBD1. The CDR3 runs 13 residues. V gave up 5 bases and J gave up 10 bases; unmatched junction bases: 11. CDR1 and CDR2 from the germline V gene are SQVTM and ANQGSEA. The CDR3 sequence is CSVFSYRGGEQFF. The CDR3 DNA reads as TGCAGCGTTTTTTCATACAGGGGCGGGGAGCAGTTCTTC.

CDR3 region: CASSLGPGGPYNEQFF. DNA of the CDR3: TGTGCCAGCAGCTTAGGCCCGGGGGGCCCCTACAATGAGCAGTTCTTC. The chain links TRBV7-2 to TRBJ2-1, with D possibly being TRBD2 (7 bases). Between the trimmed V and J ends, which lost 1 base and 2 bases, there was a span of 12 bases. This CDR3 region has 16 residues. The V gene's germline CDR1 is SGHTA and CDR2 FQGNSA.

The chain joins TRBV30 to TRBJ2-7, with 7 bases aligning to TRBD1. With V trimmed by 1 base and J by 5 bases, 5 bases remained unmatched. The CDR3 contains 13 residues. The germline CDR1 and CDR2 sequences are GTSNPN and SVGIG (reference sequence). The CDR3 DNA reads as TGTGCCTGGAGTGGACAGGGCTTCGACGAGCAGTACTTC. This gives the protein CAWSGQGFDEQYF. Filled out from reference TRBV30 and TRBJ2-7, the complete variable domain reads SQTIHQWPATLVQPVGSPLSLECTVEGTSNPNLYWYRQAAGRGLQLLFYSVGIGQISSEVPQNLSASRPQDRQFILSSKKLLLSDSGFYLCAWSGQGFDEQYFGPGTRLTVT.

CDR3 in DNA: TGTGCCACCAGCCTCGGGACTAGCCTCCACGAGCAGTACTTC. The encoded protein is CATSLGTSLHEQYF. This sequence joins TRBV15 and TRBJ2-7, with 9 bases that match TRBD2. This CDR3 contains 14 residues. Trimming at V came to 5 bases and at J to 5 bases, leaving 7 bases not matched to a gene. Germline V lookup: CDR1 LNHNV, CDR2 YYDKDF (reference sequence).

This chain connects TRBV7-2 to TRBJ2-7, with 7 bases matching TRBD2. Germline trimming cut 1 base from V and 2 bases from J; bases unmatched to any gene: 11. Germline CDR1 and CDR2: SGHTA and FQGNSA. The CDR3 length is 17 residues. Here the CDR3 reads CASSLGFGGGVTYEQYF. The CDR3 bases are TGTGCCAGCAGCTTAGGGTTCGGCGGGGGAGTGACCTACGAGCAGTACTTC.

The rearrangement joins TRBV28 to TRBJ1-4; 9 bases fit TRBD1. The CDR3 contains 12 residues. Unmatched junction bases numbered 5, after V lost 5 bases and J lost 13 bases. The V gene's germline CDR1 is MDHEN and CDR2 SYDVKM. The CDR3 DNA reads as TGTGCCAGCAGTGCTGGACAGGGGAGACTGTTTTTT. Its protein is CASSAGQGRLFF.

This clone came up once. The CDR3 spells CSVVGAAGNTIYF. Written as DNA, the CDR3 is TGCAGCGTTGTCGGAGCAGCTGGAAACACCATATATTTT. J is TRBJ1-3 and V is TRBV29-1; no firm D call. Trimming took 4 bases from V and 2 from J, leaving 9 bases between them. The CDR3 contains 13 residues. Germline assignment: CDR1 SQVTM and CDR2 ANQGSEA.

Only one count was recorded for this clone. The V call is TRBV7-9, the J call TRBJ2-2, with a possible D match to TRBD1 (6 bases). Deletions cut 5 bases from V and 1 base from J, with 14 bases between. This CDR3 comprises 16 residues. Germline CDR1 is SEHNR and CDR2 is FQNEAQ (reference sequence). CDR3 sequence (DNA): TGTGCCAGCAGCCCACCGGGCAGGGGGAACACCGGGGAGCTGTTTTTT. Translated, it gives CASSPPGRGNTGELFF.

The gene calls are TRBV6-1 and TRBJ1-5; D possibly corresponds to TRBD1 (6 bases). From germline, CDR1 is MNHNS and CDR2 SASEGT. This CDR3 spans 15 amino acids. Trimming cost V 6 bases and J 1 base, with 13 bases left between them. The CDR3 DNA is TGTGCCAGCAGCTACGGGCAGGGGAGCAATCAGCCCCAGCATTTT. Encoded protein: CASSYGQGSNQPQHF.

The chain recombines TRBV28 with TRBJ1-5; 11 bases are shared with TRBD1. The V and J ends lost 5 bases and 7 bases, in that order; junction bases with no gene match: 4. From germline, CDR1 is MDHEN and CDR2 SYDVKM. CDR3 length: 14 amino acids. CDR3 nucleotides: TGTGCCAGCAGTCCGGGACAGGGGGGCCAGCCCCAGCATTTT. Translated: CASSPGQGGQPQHF.